This TCR beta chain was recovered during a study of cytomegalovirus exposure and HLA in healthy donors. Study-level information: Earlier sequencing of 150 million to 200 million T cells yielded roughly 120 million unique TCR beta sequences. Study observations and caveats: The productive fraction for most TCR beta V segments was about 87% or about 30% in an earlier analysis.

V was pared by 4 bases and J by 3 bases, with 7 bases between. CDR3 size: 12 residues. Germline CDR1 SQVTM, CDR2 ANQGSEA. The PCR contained 60 Vbeta and 13 Jbeta primers. Produced via immunoSEQ multiplex PCR; TCRdb's table is partial and in-frame only. The sample lists approximately 110,000 clones; 75% to 90% were seen once. On this clone: Its antigen is unidentified.

The sequencing sample was made of PBMCs. This receptor was obtained from a man younger than 40 in good health and CMV-seropositive. The chain recombines TRBV29-1 with TRBJ1-5, with D tentatively TRBD1 (6 bases). This CDR3 is CSVGDNNQPQHF. CDR3 coding DNA: TGCAGCGTTGGGGACAACAATCAGCCCCAGCATTTT.